A single sample gave rise to the 13 T cell receptor beta chains below, sequenced in a study of T cell repertoires in cytomegalovirus infection. Via MiXCR, TCRdb re-called the reads, giving one row per CDR3 protein. The sample includes 150,000 to 200,000 distinct CDR3 sequences, about 30% of them seen just once. Sequenced material: PBMCs. These receptors all stem from a human donor in good health (CMV status not recorded). Some clones in this sample may be carry-over from other donors' samples.

This chain joins TRBV11-2 and TRBJ2-2; D ambiguous. Looked up from germline, CDR1 is SGHAT and CDR2 is FQNNGV. The CDR3 extends over 14 amino acids. With 0 bases removed from V and 4 bases from J, the gap between germline ends came to 6 bases. The CDR3: CASSLDRSTGELFF. CDR3 in DNA: TGTGCCAGCAGCTTAGACAGGAGCACCGGGGAGCTGTTTTTT.

The chain combines TRBV7-6 with TRBJ1-6; D uncertain. This CDR3 region has 12 residues. In germline, CDR1 is SGHVS, CDR2 FNYEAQ. V was pared by 5 bases and J by 8 bases, with 7 bases between. The CDR3 DNA reads TGTGCCAGCAGCCGAGATGATTCACCCCTCCACTTT. It encodes CASSRDDSPLHF.

This clonotype was recorded a few times. A read error may produce the germline difference seen at one junction end. The J gene is TRBJ2-1, the V gene TRBV20-1, with D possibly matching TRBD2 (5 bases). CDR1 DFQATT and CDR2 SNEGSKA come from the germline V gene (reference sequence). The CDR3 spans 13 residues. CDR3 protein: CSARGSAHNEQFF. Here the CDR3 DNA reads TGCAGTGCAAGAGGTAGCGCGCACAATGAGCAGTTCTTC.

This clonotype turned up a few times. The V and J genes are TRBV7-8 and TRBJ1-4; D is ambiguous. CDR3 length: 14 amino acids. The germline CDR1 and CDR2 sequences are SGHVS and FQNEAQ. Trimming stripped 5 bases from V and 3 bases from J, with 10 bases between. The CDR3 DNA reads as TGTGCCAGCAGCCACCCCCCGGCTAATGAAAAACTGTTTTTT. Amino acid sequence: CASSHPPANEKLFF.

This clonotype was picked up a small number of times. V gene TRBV5-1 combines with J gene TRBJ1-1; weak D call: TRBD1 (6 bases). The CDR3 loop spans 15 amino acids. Germline-derived CDR1 and CDR2 are SGHRS and YFSETQ. Deletions cut 4 bases from V and 5 bases from J, with 18 bases between. The CDR3 here is CASSGGGGEGTEAFF. The DNA of the CDR3 is TGCGCCAGCAGCGGGGGGGGGGGCGAAGGAACTGAAGCTTTCTTT.

The chain has TRBV5-1 and TRBJ2-7; the D gene is possibly TRBD1 (5 bases). Trimming shortened V by 2 bases and J by 6 bases, and 12 bases separated the two germline ends. Germline V gene data show CDR1 as SGHRS and CDR2 as YFSETQ. The length of the CDR3 is 13 residues. This chain's CDR3 is CASSFAGMVEQYF. The CDR3 bases are TGCGCCAGCAGCTTTGCAGGGATGGTCGAGCAGTACTTC. Full variable domain (outside the CDR3, taken from reference TRBV5-1 and TRBJ2-7): KAGVTQTPRYLIKTRGQQVTLSCSPISGHRSVSWYQQTPGQGLQFLFEYFSETQRNKGNFPGRFSGRQFSNSRSEMNVSTLELGDSALYLCASSFAGMVEQYFGPGTRLTVT.

V is TRBV20-1 and J is TRBJ2-1, with 10 bases lining up with TRBD2. This CDR3 spans 18 amino acids. Unmatched junction bases numbered 17, after V lost 0 bases and J lost 9 bases. The V gene's germline CDR1 is DFQATT and CDR2 SNEGSKA (reference sequence). The DNA of the CDR3 is TGCAGTGCTAGAGAATTCGGCGCGGGGACTAGCGTTACCAGTGAGCAGTTCTTC. Protein product: CSAREFGAGTSVTSEQFF.

This clonotype occurred once. V is TRBV7-2 and J is TRBJ1-1; 7 nucleotides line up with TRBD1. The CDR3 has 13 residues. Germline trimming cut 4 bases from V and 5 bases from J; bases unmatched to any gene: 4. The germline gives CDR1 SGHTA, CDR2 FQGNSA. The CDR3 loop reads CTSSSPQGTEAFF. CDR3 in DNA: TGTACCAGCAGCTCTCCACAGGGGACTGAAGCTTTCTTT.

The chain has TRBV29-1 and TRBJ1-2; 9 bases fit TRBD1. Germline V gives CDR1 SQVTM, CDR2 ANQGSEA. The V segment lost 6 bases and the J segment 5 bases; nucleotides outside the gene matches: 7. There are 13 residues in the CDR3. CDR3 amino acids: CSVPSTGGYGYTF. The CDR3 nucleotides are TGCAGCGTACCATCGACAGGGGGATATGGCTACACCTTC.

The rearrangement links TRBV12-3 or TRBV12-4 to TRBJ1-2; 9 positions match TRBD1. The CDR3 sequence is 14 residues long. Unmatched junction bases numbered 1, after V lost 3 bases and J lost 2 bases. This CDR3 reads CASSFGTGNYGYTF. The CDR3 coding sequence is TGTGCCAGCAGTTTCGGGACAGGGAACTATGGCTACACCTTC.

This rearrangement joins TRBV10-3 to TRBJ2-2, with D maybe TRBD1 (5 bases). Germline CDR1 is ENHRY and CDR2 is SYGVKD. The CDR3 spans 16 residues. The V gene lost 10 bases and the J gene lost 0 bases, with 18 bases spanning the gap. The CDR3 protein is CATSLTAPPNTGELFF. DNA of the CDR3: TGTGCCACCTCCCTGACAGCCCCGCCGAACACCGGGGAGCTGTTTTTT.

A few counts support this clonotype. This rearrangement joins TRBV7-2 to TRBJ2-5, with D possibly called TRBD1 or TRBD2 (5 bases each). The CDR3 contains 15 residues. The V end was cut by 1 base, the J end by 4 bases, with 13 bases between. Germline assignment: CDR1 SGHTA and CDR2 FQGNSA. CDR3 DNA sequence: TGTGCCAGCAGCTTAGAGACAGTAGAGGGAGAGACCCAGTACTTC. Translation gives CASSLETVEGETQYF.

The table lists this clonotype with a count of one. The chain recombines TRBV29-1 with TRBJ1-2; maybe TRBD1 (6 bases). This CDR3 is 11 amino acids long. Germline-derived CDR1 and CDR2 are SQVTM and ANQGSEA. Trimming shortened V by 5 bases and J by 8 bases, and 12 bases separated the two germline ends. CDR3 in amino acids: CSVNRVPGYTF. The CDR3, as DNA: TGCAGCGTTAACAGGGTGCCCGGCTACACCTTC.